This T cell receptor beta chain derives from a study of TIL therapy for anti-PD-1-resistant metastatic lung cancer. Looking at the study overall: Most patients had lung adenocarcinoma; a handful of tumors were EGFR-mutant, two ALK-rearranged; half smoked currently or formerly.

Documented time point: pre-treatment sample, taken before nivolumab and TIL therapy. The CDR3 length is 13 residues. The germline gives CDR1 SEHNR, CDR2 FQNEAQ (reference sequence). The V end was cut by 5 bases, the J end by 1 base, with 8 bases between. Study-wide findings and caveats: The baseline peripheral repertoire was partially replaced by infused TIL clonotypes that later decayed.

Notes on this clone: Its antigen is currently unknown.

Sequencing used immunoSEQ v3. Here immunoSEQ multiplex PCR was the method, and the copy in TCRdb shows in-frame clones only, minus some. Among roughly 20,000 clones, almost 80% were seen once, and the ten largest hold approximately 7.4%. The clonotype originates from a person aged 25 to 85 with non-small cell lung cancer. V and J are TRBV7-9 and TRBJ1-1, with D unresolved. This material consisted of blood, taken at baseline. This CDR3 is CASSGERNTEAFF. CDR3 nucleotides: TGTGCCAGCAGCGGCGAAAGGAACACTGAAGCTTTCTTT.